The 14 T cell receptor beta chains below all came from one sample that was sequenced in a study of OX40 agonist ivuxolimab in advanced cancers. Method: immunoSEQ multiplex PCR; TCRdb's copy keeps in-frame clones and lacks some. The data show about 100,000 clones, with roughly 90% seen just once and approximately 0.58% held by the top ten. The sample consisted of CD4+ or CD8+ T cells sorted from blood, taken in a trial of the OX40 agonist ivuxolimab. These receptors were taken from an adult with an advanced solid tumor such as melanoma, head and neck, liver or kidney cancer.

The chain carries TRBV4-1 and TRBJ2-7; the match to TRBD2 covers 7 bases. The CDR3 length is 14 residues. Germline-derived CDR1 and CDR2 are MGHRA and YSYEKL. Losses at the gene ends were 3 bases for V and 5 bases for J; bases not matched to a gene: 7. CDR3 amino acids: CASSQLGGSHEQYF. CDR3 bases: TGCGCCAGCAGCCAGTTGGGGGGGAGCCACGAGCAGTACTTC.

The CDR3 sequence is CASSPDGRDSPLHF. CDR3 coding DNA: TGCGCCAGCAGCCCAGACGGGAGGGACTCACCCCTCCACTTT. The V gene is TRBV4-3, the J gene TRBJ1-6, with D maybe TRBD1 (5 bases). Germline lookup yields CDR1 LGHNA and CDR2 YSLEER. The CDR3 has 14 residues. Trimming pared 4 bases from V and 10 bases from J, leaving 14 bases between.

V is TRBV11-2 and J is TRBJ2-5; D is possibly TRBD1 or TRBD2 (7 bases each). Germline-derived CDR1 and CDR2 are SGHAT and FQNNGV. Trimming removed 5 bases at V and 5 bases at J, with 12 bases between. CDR3 length: 13 amino acids. The CDR3 sequence: CASSPQGGETQYF. DNA for the CDR3: TGTGCCAGCAGCCCCCAGGGGGGGGAGACCCAGTACTTC.

The table lists this clone with a count of one. In nucleotides, the CDR3 is TGTGCCAGCAGTCGGTACAGCTACGAGCAGTACTTC. Protein: CASSRYSYEQYF. The chain is built from TRBV6-5 and TRBJ2-7; no clear D. In germline, CDR1 is MNHEY, CDR2 SVGAGI. V was trimmed by 5 bases and J by 3 bases, leaving 8 bases between them. This CDR3 has 12 amino acids.

This chain uses TRBV28 with TRBJ2-7; tentative D call: TRBD1 (5 bases). The V end lost 2 bases, the J end lost 4 bases, and 18 bases lay between the germline ends. CDR3 length equals 16 residues. Germline V gene lookup returns CDR1 MDHEN and CDR2 SYDVKM. The chain's CDR3 is CASSLAGPINGYEQYF. The CDR3 coding sequence is TGTGCCAGCAGTTTAGCAGGGCCCATCAACGGATACGAGCAGTACTTC.

The chain employs TRBV15 and TRBJ1-3; 7 nucleotides line up with TRBD1. Trimming cost V 5 bases and J 4 bases; bases outside gene matches: 8. CDR3 length equals 15 residues. Germline loops: CDR1 LNHNV, CDR2 YYDKDF (reference sequence). CDR3 protein: CATSAHRGTGNTIYF. The CDR3 DNA reads TGTGCCACCAGCGCACACAGGGGAACGGGAAACACCATATATTTT.

V is TRBV6-5 and J is TRBJ1-3; D ambiguous. From germline, CDR1 is MNHEY and CDR2 SVGAGI. Trimming left V 0 bases short and J 4 bases short, with 7 bases between. The CDR3 runs to 14 residues. CDR3 DNA sequence: TGTGCCAGCAGTTACTCGACTCAAGGAAACACCATATATTTT. It encodes CASSYSTQGNTIYF.

The J gene is TRBJ2-1, the V gene TRBV5-1; TRBD1 is a possible D gene (5 bases). CDR1 and CDR2 (germline): SGHRS, YFSETQ. V shed 4 bases and J shed 1 base, with 9 bases lying between them. This CDR3 contains 14 residues. In DNA, the CDR3 is TGCGCCAGCAGCCAAGACAGTTCCTACAATGAGCAGTTCTTC. Amino acid sequence: CASSQDSSYNEQFF.

The rearrangement links TRBV2 to TRBJ1-2; no clear D. CDR1 is SNHLY and CDR2 is FYNNEI in the germline V gene. Trimming pared 7 bases from V and 0 bases from J, leaving 24 bases between. The CDR3 totals 18 residues. The CDR3 DNA is TGTGCCAGCATCTACCTGGGCGGCCCGACAAGCTCTAACTATGGCTACACCTTC. It specifies CASIYLGGPTSSNYGYTF. The entire variable domain, with the rest obtained from reference TRBV2 and TRBJ1-2, is as follows: EPEVTQTPSHQVTQMGQEVILRCVPISNHLYFYWYRQILGQKVEFLVSFYNNEISEKSEIFDDQFSVERPDGSNFTLKIRSTKLEDSAMYFCASIYLGGPTSSNYGYTFGSGTRLTVV.

The chain employs TRBV18 and TRBJ1-5, with 8 nucleotides matching TRBD1. Per the germline V gene, CDR1 is KGHSH and CDR2 is LQKENI. V shed 5 bases, J shed 1 base, and the junction held 1 base outside the gene matches. The CDR3 totals 14 residues. Here the CDR3 reads CASSGQGSNQPQHF. In nucleotides, the CDR3 is TGTGCCAGCTCAGGACAGGGAAGCAATCAGCCCCAGCATTTT.

The gene calls are TRBV30 and TRBJ2-3; tentatively, D is TRBD1 or TRBD2 (5 bases each). The V gene lost 7 bases and the J gene lost 3 bases, with 20 bases spanning the gap. CDR3 size: 15 residues. CDR1 is GTSNPN, CDR2 SVGIG, per germline (reference sequence). CDR3 in DNA: TGTGCCTCCGCAACGACCGGGGCCTCGACAGATACGCAGTATTTT. It yields the protein CASATTGASTDTQYF.

V and J are TRBV29-1 and TRBJ2-1, with 8 positions matching TRBD2. CDR1 is SQVTM, CDR2 ANQGSEA, per germline. This CDR3 is 15 amino acids long. J gave up 6 bases and V 5 bases, and 12 bases lay outside the gene matches. DNA for the CDR3: TGCAGCGTTTCAGTAGCGGGAAAGGTAATCAATGAGCAGTTCTTC. Protein product: CSVSVAGKVINEQFF.

This sequence joins TRBV18 and TRBJ1-2; D unclear. The CDR3 sequence is 15 residues long. Trimming left V 0 bases short and J 3 bases short, with 11 bases between. The germline CDR1 and CDR2 sequences are KGHSH and LQKENI. This chain's CDR3 is CASSPPSSSYYGYTF. Written as DNA, the CDR3 is TGTGCCAGCTCACCACCGTCGTCTTCCTACTATGGCTACACCTTC.

The table lists this clone with a count of one. V usage is TRBV6-5 and J usage is TRBJ1-1; 9 bases fit TRBD1. Germline V CDR1 and CDR2: MNHEY, SVGAGI. The CDR3 runs 14 residues. The V gene end was trimmed by 2 bases and the J gene end by 7 bases; junction bases not matched to a gene: 5. The CDR3 reads CASSYRDRADEAFF. CDR3 nucleotide sequence: TGTGCCAGCAGTTACAGGGACAGGGCGGATGAAGCTTTCTTT.